What follows are 9 T cell receptor beta chains derived from one specimen sequenced in a study of T-cell memory formation after mild COVID-19. In TCRdb, the 5' RACE reads were re-called with MiXCR into one record per CDR3 protein. Among 100,000 to 130,000 distinct CDR3 sequences listed, under 15% were seen once. The source material was PBMCs or a T cell subset sorted from them (not recorded which). The receptors derive from a man aged 18 to 29 who had mild COVID-19 (a few samples of this study predate the infection). Cell type and time point are not known.

This clonotype was counted between two and nine times. This rearrangement joins TRBV3-1 to TRBJ2-7, with unresolved D. The germline V gene encodes CDR1 LGHDT and CDR2 YNNKEL (reference sequence). There are 13 residues in the CDR3. V lost 1 base, J lost 7 bases, and 11 bases lay in between. The DNA of the CDR3 is TGTGCCAGCAGCCAAGGGATGACGGAAGAGCAGTACTTC. Its translation is CASSQGMTEEQYF.

This clonotype was detected only a few times. The chain carries TRBV13 and TRBJ2-3, with a weak D call TRBD2 (5 bases). Trimming pared 6 bases from V and 6 bases from J, leaving 16 bases between. CDR1 is PRHDT, CDR2 FYEKMQ, per germline (reference sequence). The CDR3 loop spans 14 amino acids. CDR3: CASRRWGEGDTQYF. The CDR3 DNA follows: TGTGCCAGCAGACGATGGGGAGAAGGCGATACGCAGTATTTT.

This clonotype was seen a handful of times. The chain links TRBV11-1 to TRBJ2-7, with D tentatively TRBD1 (6 bases). V was clipped by 1 base and J by 3 bases, with 13 bases between them. The CDR3 loop spans 15 amino acids. The V gene's germline CDR1 is SGHAT and CDR2 FQDESV (reference sequence). The CDR3 nucleotides read TGTGCCAGCAGCTTAGGAGGGACAACTTACTACGAGCAGTACTTC. This sequence encodes CASSLGGTTYYEQYF.

This clonotype was seen at least ten times. The V gene is TRBV14, the J gene TRBJ2-2; the D is unclear. The CDR3 consists of 13 residues. The germline V and J ends were trimmed by 3 bases and 2 bases, with 4 bases remaining between them. From germline, CDR1 is SGHDN and CDR2 FVKESK. CDR3 sequence reads: CASSQGNTGELFF. Written as DNA, the CDR3 is TGTGCCAGCAGCCAGGGAAACACCGGGGAGCTGTTTTTT. Drawing the rest from reference TRBV14 and TRBJ2-2, the complete variable domain is EAGVTQFPSHSVIEKGQTVTLRCDPISGHDNLYWYRRVMGKEIKFLLHFVKESKQDESGMPNNRFLAERTGGTYSTLKVQPAELEDSGVYFCASSQGNTGELFFGEGSRLTVL.

This clonotype was observed a single time. This CDR3 reads CSASEGQVIKQPQHF. In nucleotides, the CDR3 is TGCAGTGCTAGCGAGGGACAGGTAATAAAGCAGCCCCAGCATTTT. The V and J genes are TRBV20-1 and TRBJ1-5, with 8 nucleotides matching TRBD1. V trimming: 3 bases; J trimming: 7 bases; junction bases outside the gene matches: 11. Germline CDR1 and CDR2: DFQATT and SNEGSKA (reference sequence). The CDR3 extends over 15 amino acids.

This chain connects TRBV4-1 to TRBJ1-2, with D hard to call. The CDR3 has 14 amino acids. CDR1 and CDR2 from the germline V gene are MGHRA and YSYEKL. V was cut by 1 base and J by 4 bases, with 10 bases left in between. The CDR3 here is CASSQVGYTYGYTF. In nucleotides, the CDR3 is TGCGCCAGCAGCCAAGTTGGTTATACCTATGGCTACACCTTC.

This clonotype was detected a few times. This chain connects TRBV6-5 to TRBJ2-3, with D unresolved. The germline V gene encodes CDR1 MNHEY and CDR2 SVGAGI. This CDR3 is built from 16 residues. The ends were cut back, 2 bases at V and 6 bases at J, with 18 bases in the middle. CDR3 in DNA: TGTGCCAGCAGTTACGGCTGGTCCTACCAACCGGATACGCAGTATTTT. Encoded protein: CASSYGWSYQPDTQYF.

The chain links TRBV4-1 to TRBJ2-4; 8 bases match TRBD2. The CDR3 loop spans 15 amino acids. Germline-derived CDR1 and CDR2 are MGHRA and YSYEKL. The V segment lost 4 bases and the J segment 6 bases; nucleotides outside the gene matches: 8. The CDR3 DNA reads TGCGCCAGCAGCCCGAGAGCGGGGGTAGGAAACATTCAGTACTTC. It yields the protein CASSPRAGVGNIQYF.

V usage is TRBV4-1 and J usage is TRBJ2-7; D is uncertain. From germline, CDR1 is MGHRA and CDR2 YSYEKL. This CDR3 is built from 13 residues. The V gene lost 1 base and the J gene lost 3 bases, with 7 bases spanning the gap. The CDR3 spells CASSQGVGYEQYV. DNA of the CDR3: TGCGCCAGCAGCCAAGGGGTAGGCTACGAGCAGTACGTC.